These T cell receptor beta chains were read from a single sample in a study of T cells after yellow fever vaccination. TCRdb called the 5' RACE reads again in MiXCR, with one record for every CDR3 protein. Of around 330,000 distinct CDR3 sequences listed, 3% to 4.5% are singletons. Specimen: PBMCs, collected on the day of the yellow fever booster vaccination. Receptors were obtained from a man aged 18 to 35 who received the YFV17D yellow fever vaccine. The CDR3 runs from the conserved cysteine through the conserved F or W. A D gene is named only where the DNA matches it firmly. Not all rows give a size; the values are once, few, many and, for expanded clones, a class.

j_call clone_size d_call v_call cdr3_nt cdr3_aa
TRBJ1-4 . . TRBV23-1 TGCGCCAGCAGTCCCGCAAAATTTTGTGAAAAACTGTTTTTT CASSPAKFCEKLFF
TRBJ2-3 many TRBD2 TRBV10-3 TGTGCCATCAGTGTGACTAGCGGGGCCACAGATACGCAGTATTTT CAISVTSGATDTQYF
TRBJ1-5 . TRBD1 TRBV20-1 TGCAGTGCTGGTGCGGGACAGGGGCGCAGCAATCAGCCCCAGCATTTT CSAGAGQGRSNQPQHF
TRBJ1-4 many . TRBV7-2 TGTGCCAGCCGATACGATGAAAAACTGTTTTTT CASRYDEKLFF
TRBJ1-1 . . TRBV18 TGTGCCAGCTCACCACGGAACATAGTCGGGGGCACTGAAGCTTTCTTT CASSPRNIVGGTEAFF
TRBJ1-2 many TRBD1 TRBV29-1 TGCAGCGTTGGAATAGGACAGGGTTCCGGCTACACCTTC CSVGIGQGSGYTF
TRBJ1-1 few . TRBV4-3 TGCGCCAGCAGCCAAGATTTGGGTTATGGGACTGAAGCTTTCTTT CASSQDLGYGTEAFF
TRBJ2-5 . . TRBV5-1 TGCGCCAGCAGCTTGGTTCCAGGGCCCCAAGAGACCCAGTACTTC CASSLVPGPQETQYF
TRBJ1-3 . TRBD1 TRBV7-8 TGTGCCAGCAGCTCCGGACAGGGGGCGATCGGAAACACCATATATTTT CASSSGQGAIGNTIYF
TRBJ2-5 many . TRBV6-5 TGTGCCAGCAGTTATCGGAGGATGGAGACCCAGTACTTC CASSYRRMETQYF
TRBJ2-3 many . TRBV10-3 TGTGCCATCAGTGACGCCGGGACGGCAGATACGCAGTATTTT CAISDAGTADTQYF
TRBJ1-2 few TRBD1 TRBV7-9 TGTGCCAGCAGCTTGGACACCGGGACAGCTAACTATGGCTACACCTTC CASSLDTGTANYGYTF
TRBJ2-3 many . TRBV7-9 TGTGCCAGCAGCTTAGCACGGACCACCACAGATACGCAGTATTTT CASSLARTTTDTQYF
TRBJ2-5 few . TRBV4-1 TGCGCCAGCAGCCAAGATTCGGTGCGACTCCTGGAGACCCAGTACTTC CASSQDSVRLLETQYF
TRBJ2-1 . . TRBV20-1 TGCGCAAACACCCAACAGAGCTCCTACAATGAGCAGTTCTTC CANTQQSSYNEQFF
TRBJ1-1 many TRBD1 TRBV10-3 TGTGCCATCAGTGGAGGGACAGGGGGGAACACTGAAGCTTTCTTT CAISGGTGGNTEAFF
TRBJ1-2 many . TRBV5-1 TGCGCCAGCAGCCCGGACCGATATTATGGCTACACCTTC CASSPDRYYGYTF
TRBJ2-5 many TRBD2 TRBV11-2 TGTGCCAGCAGCCTCTCTTATAGCGGGGGGGGACAAGAGACCCAGTACTTC CASSLSYSGGGQETQYF
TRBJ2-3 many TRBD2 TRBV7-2 TGTGCCAGCAGCTCACCAAGCGAGCGGGGGGGAGTTAAGCCCAGCACAGATACGCAGTATTTT CASSSPSERGGVKPSTDTQYF
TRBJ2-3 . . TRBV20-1 TGCAGTGCTAGACAGATTAGCACAGATACGCAGTATTTT CSARQISTDTQYF
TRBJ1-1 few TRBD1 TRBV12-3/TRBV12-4 TGTGCCAGCACGCCCGGGACAGGGGCCATGAACACTGAAGCTTTCTTT CASTPGTGAMNTEAFF
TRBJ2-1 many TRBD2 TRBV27 TGTGCCAGCAGTTTTAGTAGCGGGGGGTTTGAGCAGTTCTTC CASSFSSGGFEQFF
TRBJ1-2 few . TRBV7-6 TGTGCCAGCAGTTCTAGGAATCACTATGGCTACACCTTC CASSSRNHYGYTF
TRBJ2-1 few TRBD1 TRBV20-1 TGCAGTGCTAGACCCCCCCGGACAGGGGGCAATGAGCAGTTCTTC CSARPPRTGGNEQFF
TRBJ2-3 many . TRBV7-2 TGTGCCAGCAGCTCCGATCGATTGGGCCCCCATACGCAGTATTTT CASSSDRLGPHTQYF
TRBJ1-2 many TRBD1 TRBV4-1 TGCGCCAGCAGCCAAGGCCCCAGGGGGGGCGGCGGCTACACCTTC CASSQGPRGGGGYTF
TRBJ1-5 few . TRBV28 TGTGCCAGCAGTACTACAGGGAGGCCTCAGCCCCAGCATTTT CASSTTGRPQPQHF
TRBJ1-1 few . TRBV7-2 TGTGCCAGCAGCGAAGGGTCGGGGGCGCGGACTGAAGCTTTCTTT CASSEGSGARTEAFF
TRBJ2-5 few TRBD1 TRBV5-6 TGTGCCAGCAGCTATAAAATGGGACAGGGAGAGACCCAGTACTTC CASSYKMGQGETQYF
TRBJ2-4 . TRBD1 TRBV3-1 TGTGCCAGCAGCCAATCAGGGGGCTTTGGAAACATTCAGTACTTC CASSQSGGFGNIQYF
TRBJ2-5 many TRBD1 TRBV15 TGTGCCACCAGCAGAGATTGGACAGGGACAAGGGAGACCCAGTACTTC CATSRDWTGTRETQYF
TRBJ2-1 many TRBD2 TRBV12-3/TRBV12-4 TGTGCCAGCAGTTTAGGACTAGCGGGGGGCAGGGGATACAATGAGCAGTTCTTC CASSLGLAGGRGYNEQFF
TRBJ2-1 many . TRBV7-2 TGTGCCAGCAGCTCTCCGGGAAAATTTGGCAATGAGCAGTTCTTC CASSSPGKFGNEQFF
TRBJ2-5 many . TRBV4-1 TGCGCCAGCAGCCTTGGGACATCGGAGACCCAGTACTTC CASSLGTSETQYF
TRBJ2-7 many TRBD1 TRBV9 TGTGCCAGCAGCGCCACAGGGGACCCCTACGAGCAGTACTTC CASSATGDPYEQYF
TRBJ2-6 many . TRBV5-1 TGCGCCAGCAGCCTCTCCGGGGCAGCTGGGGCCAACGTCCTGACTTTC CASSLSGAAGANVLTF
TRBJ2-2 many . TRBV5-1 TGCGCCAGCAGCCTCCTTAACACCGGGGAGCTGTTTTTT CASSLLNTGELFF
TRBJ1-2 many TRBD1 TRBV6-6 TGTGCCAGCAGTTACCTTAAGGGACAGGGAGATGGCTACACCTTC CASSYLKGQGDGYTF
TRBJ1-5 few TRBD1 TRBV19 TGTGCCAGTAGTATAACCCCCGGGACAGGCAAAGGGAATCAGCCCCAGCATTTT CASSITPGTGKGNQPQHF
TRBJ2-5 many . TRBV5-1 TGCGCCAGCAGCATATCAGGGTACCAAGAGACCCAGTACTTC CASSISGYQETQYF
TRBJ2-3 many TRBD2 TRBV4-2 TGTGCCAGCAGCCGGACTAGCGGGGGGGCCACAGATACGCAGTATTTT CASSRTSGGATDTQYF
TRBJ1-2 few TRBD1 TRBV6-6 TGTGCCAGCAGTCTCCCGGGACAGTACTATGGCTACACCTTC CASSLPGQYYGYTF
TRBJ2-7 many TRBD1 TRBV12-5 TGTGCTAGTGGTGGGCTAAGCCGGGACAGGGGTACCTACGAGCAGTACTTC CASGGLSRDRGTYEQYF
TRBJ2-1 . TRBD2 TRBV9 TGTGCCAGCAGCCAAGGGGGACTAGCGAGGAATGAGCAGTTCTTC CASSQGGLARNEQFF
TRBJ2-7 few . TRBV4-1 TGCGCCAGCAGCCCTCAGGCAGGGGAAACCTACGAGCAGTACTTC CASSPQAGETYEQYF
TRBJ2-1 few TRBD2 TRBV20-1 TGCAGTGCTACAGGGACTAGCGGGGAAAAAATTGACTCCTACAATGAGCAGTTCTTC CSATGTSGEKIDSYNEQFF
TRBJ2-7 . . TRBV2 TGTGCCAGCAGTCGACAGCAGCAGTACTTC CASSRQQQYF
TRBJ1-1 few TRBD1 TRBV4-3 TGCGCCAGCAGCCAAGATCAGGGGGCGATGAACACTGAAGCTTTCTTT CASSQDQGAMNTEAFF
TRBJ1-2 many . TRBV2 TGTGCCAGCATCTATGAACAGGTTGACTATGGCTACACCTTC CASIYEQVDYGYTF
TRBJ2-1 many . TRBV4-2 TGTGCCAGCAGCCACGATAGGAATGAGCAGTTCTTC CASSHDRNEQFF
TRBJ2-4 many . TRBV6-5 TGTGCCAGCAGTTACTCGATGGTAGCAGGCATTCAGTACTTC CASSYSMVAGIQYF
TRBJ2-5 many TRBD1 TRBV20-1 TGCAGTGCTAGAGACCCATTCGAACCGGGACAGAGTATCCAAGAGACCCAGTACTTC CSARDPFEPGQSIQETQYF
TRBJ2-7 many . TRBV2 TGTGCCAGCAGTGTACAGGGCTACGAGCAGTACTTC CASSVQGYEQYF
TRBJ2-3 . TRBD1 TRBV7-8 TGTGCCAGCAGCACCCCCGGGACAGGGCGCGCAGATACGCAGTATTTT CASSTPGTGRADTQYF